This T cell receptor beta chain came from a study of T cell clusters in autoimmune cytopenias. The overall study: Per sample, median TRB depth was about 52,000 reads, yielding a median about 2,500 distinct clonotypes. Overall study findings and caveats: Primary autoimmune cytopenia patients seemingly lacked the physiological T cell clusters found in healthy donors. TRB repertoire shifts in secondary cytopenia and chronic lymphocytic leukemia mostly reflected lymphoma, not autoimmunity.

With respect to this clonotype: Its antigen is currently unknown.

About 37,500 genome equivalents of blood DNA were amplified for TRB. TRB rearrangements were amplified by touch-down multiplex PCR with mixed TRB-A/B primers. From the multiplex PCR reads, TCRdb lists one entry per CDR3 protein and no DNA. Its clone listing holds several thousand distinct CDR3 sequences. Germline lookup yields CDR1 SGDLS and CDR2 YYNGEE. This CDR3 comprises 16 residues. This TCR was sampled from a human donor with an autoimmune cytopenia or autoimmune hepatitis (not recorded which). The material sequenced was peripheral blood. The gene calls are TRBV9 and TRBJ2-5; the D call of TRBD2 rests on TCRdb alone, since no DNA is present to check it. The CDR3 spells CASSLFGGIRGETQYF.